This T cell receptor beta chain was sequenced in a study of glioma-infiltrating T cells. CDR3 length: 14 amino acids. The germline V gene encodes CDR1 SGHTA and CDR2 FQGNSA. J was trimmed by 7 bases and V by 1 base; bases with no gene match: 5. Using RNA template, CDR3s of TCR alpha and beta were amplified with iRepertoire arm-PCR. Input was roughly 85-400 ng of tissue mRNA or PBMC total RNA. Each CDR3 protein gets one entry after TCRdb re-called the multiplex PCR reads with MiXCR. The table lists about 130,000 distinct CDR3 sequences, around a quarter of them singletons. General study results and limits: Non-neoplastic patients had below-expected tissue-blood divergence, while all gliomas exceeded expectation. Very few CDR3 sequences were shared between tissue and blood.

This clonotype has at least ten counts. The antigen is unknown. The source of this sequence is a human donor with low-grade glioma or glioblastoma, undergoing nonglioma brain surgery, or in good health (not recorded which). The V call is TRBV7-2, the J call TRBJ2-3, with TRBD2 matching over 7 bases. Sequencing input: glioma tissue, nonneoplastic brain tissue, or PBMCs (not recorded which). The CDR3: CASSLGGTTNTQYF. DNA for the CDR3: TGTGCCAGCAGCTTAGGGGGGACTACCAATACGCAGTATTTT.